This T cell receptor (beta chain) was captured by sequencing in a study of regulatory and conventional T cells in RAG deficiency. Study observations and caveats: Omenn patients showed >85% Treg-Tconv overlap and shorter CDR3 lengths. RAG-deficient patients showed markedly lower Shannon entropy and higher Simpson indices than control T-cell subsets.

A word on this clone: What it recognizes is unknown.

Data came from immunoSEQ multiplex PCR; TCRdb stores just in-frame clones and leaves some out. The sample lists tens of thousands of clones, about 89% occurring once. Regulatory T cells were sorted from blood as CD4+ CD25-high CD127-low cells. This sample was shared with a second study, whose subject was regulatory T cells. As that study records: The primer mix had 52 TRBV and 13 TRBJ primers. Regulatory T cells showed the strongest V-J pair restriction and V/J gene skewing among patient repertoires.

What was sequenced was Tregs sorted from blood. The clonotype originates from a human donor in good health.

CDR3 region: CASSYPQGRTEPQHF. CDR3 coding DNA: TGTGCCAGCAGTTACCCACAGGGCCGGACGGAGCCCCAGCATTTT. V and J are TRBV6-6 and TRBJ1-5; TRBD1 is a possible D gene (6 bases). Germline V CDR1 and CDR2: MNHNY, SVGAGI (reference sequence). V lost 2 bases, J lost 8 bases, and 16 bases lay in between. This CDR3 contains 15 residues.